The present T cell receptor beta chain was sequenced within a study of blood T cell repertoires in COVID-19. Study in general: COVID-19 samples collected from the United States, Italy and Spain covered acute and convalescent phases. T cells, B-cell-depleted T cells, or PBMCs supplied cDNA or gDNA.

The CDR3 totals 14 residues. The ends lost 4 bases at V and 3 bases at J; junction bases unmatched: 6. Germline V gene data show CDR1 as SGHTS and CDR2 as YDEGEE. Methods used by the authors: Amplifying reference gene primers gave estimates of nucleated cell counts. Using immunoSEQ multiplex PCR, the repertoire was profiled, and TCRdb retains in-frame clones only, with some absent. D and trimming were read from the DNA, whereas the V and J calls and clone size are those reported in that table. The table shows about 170,000 clones, with roughly four fifths occurring only once. Clinical histories supplied by participants themselves formed the basis of cohort assignment.

What was sequenced was PBMCs or T cells enriched from blood (not recorded which). The V and J genes are TRBV5-8 and TRBJ2-7; 8 nucleotides line up with TRBD1. The TCR originated in a middle-aged man who had recovered from COVID-19. CDR3 residues: CASSPRGRGYEQYF. The CDR3 nucleotides read TGTGCCAGCAGCCCCAGGGGGCGAGGCTACGAGCAGTACTTC.